This TCR delta chain was captured by sequencing in a study of gamma delta lymphoproliferative disorders and STAT genes (dated by TCRdb to the late 2010s). With respect to the entire study: The LymphoTrack Dx TCRG Assay was used to prepare gamma-chain libraries from at least 50 ng of genomic DNA. Within a larger immunophenotypic and STAT-mutation study, TCR gamma and delta CDR3 repertoires were profiled by deep sequencing in Tgammadelta lymphoproliferative disease patients and healthy controls. To confirm results, a couple of gamma-chain samples and all delta-chain samples were sequenced twice. Since no corresponding Invivoscribe delta assay was available, delta-chain libraries were prepared following the standard operating procedure of the EuroClonality-NGS working group. The investigation overall reported the following: When whole repertoires were clustered, gamma repertoires from patients formed a group apart from those of healthy controls, but delta repertoires showed no separation between the groups. Nearly all major gamma and delta clonotypes of patients were found to be public, being shared with at least one healthy donor, and only a couple of gamma clonotypes were found to be private to disease. According to the authors, NGS specificity may be reduced at low frequencies, so whether leukemic clones are public or private needs confirmation. Control T cells likely spanned varied maturation stages, while leukemic cells were skewed toward terminal effectors, potentially limiting patient-control comparisons.

This clone was counted between two and nine times. Its binding antigen is unknown. TCRdb records a much larger clone's protein for this DNA, with a difference at residue 5 that likely arises from a read error; the protein given is the translation of the DNA. V trim: 3 bases; J trim: 4 bases; unmatched bases: 31. Taken from cysteine to phenylalanine, the CDR3 has 24 residues. Solely the CDR3 DNA is kept, with 72 bases framed from the first base. Via the germline V gene, CDR1 is GEAIGNYY and CDR2 EKD. For TCR sequencing, genomic DNA was taken from peripheral blood mononuclear cells isolated from both patients and controls. The control group, matched to the patients for age and sex, consisted of about 23 healthy adult blood donors (around 12 males and about 11 females) with a median age of 64 years. In both library preparation methods, multiplex PCR was run with primers aimed at the conserved V and J regions of the TCR genes. The amplicons were purified, pooled and then sequenced on an Illumina MiSeq platform. In the original analysis: V(D)J alignment, clonotype assembly and translation were performed with MiXCR, whereas functionality assessment and CDR3 repertoire analyses were performed with VDJtools. CDR3 was defined per IMGT, and analyses were restricted to productive sequences using functional genes, excluding ORF genes and pseudogenes. A custom Python script searched for identical amino acid CDR3s of major clonotypes (frequency >=5%) across all patients and controls. A one-sided non-parametric Wilcoxon test was used to compare clonotype frequencies in patients versus controls. TCRdb reprocessed the public reads with the caller CATT; rows with the same DNA were merged afterwards. The V and J calls and clone size come from TCRdb's table, not from the authors' own analysis. The sample has over a thousand delta-chain clones on record, 0.8% to 0.9% of them singletons. The ten largest clones represent 45% to 50% of the sample.

Material for sequencing was blood. The TCR sequence derives from a human donor in good health. The sequence links TRDV2 to TRDJ1, and TRDD3 aligns with 13 junction nucleotides. CDR3 sequence: CACDGLNWGIRDQGEGWALDKLIF. The DNA sequence follows: TGTGCCTGTGACGGCCTTAACTGGGGGATACGCGATCAGGGCGAAGGTTGGGCGCTCGATAAACTCATCTTT.